This T cell receptor (beta chain) was documented in a study of blood T cell repertoires in COVID-19. Across the whole study: Samples representing acute and convalescent COVID-19 were sourced from the United States, Italy and Spain. Sources were T cells, B-cell-depleted T cells, or PBMCs; the material itself was cDNA or gDNA.

Source study methods: Counts of nucleated cells, estimated from reference gene primer amplification, were obtained. Produced via immunoSEQ multiplex PCR; TCRdb's table is partial and in-frame only. V, J and clone size are those of that table, while D and trimming were read from the DNA. This sample has about 140,000 clones, with about 91% found just once. This sequence originates from a human donor in a cohort sampled during active COVID-19. The sample was peripheral blood.

The CDR3 spells CASSDRGPPNTGELFF. In DNA form, the CDR3 reads TGCGCCAGCAGCGACAGGGGGCCCCCGAACACCGGGGAGCTGTTTTTT. The chain is built from TRBV4-1 and TRBJ2-2; the match to TRBD1 covers 10 bases. Trimming took 5 bases from V and 0 from J; bases not matched to a gene: 3. Germline V gene data show CDR1 as MGHRA and CDR2 as YSYEKL. The CDR3 totals 16 residues.